This T cell receptor (beta chain) comes out of a study of T cell repertoires in cytomegalovirus infection. Study details: An indication of both CMV infection and matching HLA type came from public TCR beta signatures.

Study observations and caveats: Predominance within the ex vivo response was attributable to HLA-C-restricted CMV-specific TCR beta clonotypes. Summed frequency of shared TCR beta families picked out CMV carriers who also had the relevant HLA.

The CDR3 is 11 residues long. Germline V lookup: CDR1 MNHEY, CDR2 SVGEGT. Deletions cut 2 bases from V and 9 bases from J, with 5 bases between. Only a few counts were recorded for this clonotype. Its matching antigen is unknown. TCRdb re-derived calls from the reads in MiXCR, one entry per CDR3 protein. Of more than 85,000 distinct CDR3 sequences detected, more than 15% appear once; the ten largest clones hold approximately 7.6%. This chain uses TRBV6-2 or TRBV6-3 with TRBJ2-1; no clear D gene. The sample consisted of PBMCs. The receptor was derived from a human donor in good health (CMV status not recorded). Some clones in this sample may be carry-over from other donors' samples. The CDR3 nucleotides read TGTGCCAGCAGTTACGGGCGTGAGCAGTTCTTC. It is translated as CASSYGREQFF.